The next 4 T cell receptor beta chains were all read from a single sample in a study of T cell repertoires in cytomegalovirus infection. TCRdb re-analysed the reads in MiXCR, keeping a single row per CDR3 protein. Among under 150,000 distinct CDR3 sequences, approximately 9.2% were seen once, and the ten largest hold around 10%. The sample comprised PBMCs. The source of these receptors is a human donor in good health (CMV status not recorded). Some clones in this sample may be carry-over from other donors' samples.

The table lists this clonotype with many counts. The chain couples TRBV7-2 to TRBJ2-5, with D possibly matching TRBD2 (7 bases). CDR1 is SGHTA, CDR2 FQGNSA, per germline. The CDR3 contains 15 residues. Between the trimmed V and J ends, which lost 5 bases and 6 bases, there was a span of 19 bases. CDR3 sequence: CASSPWEGGGKTQYF. The CDR3 DNA reads as TGTGCCAGCAGCCCCTGGGAGGGGGGCGGCAAGACCCAGTACTTC. The full variable domain, with the rest looked up from reference TRBV7-2 and TRBJ2-5, is GAGVSQSPSNKVTEKGKDVELRCDPISGHTALYWYRQSLGQGLEFLIYFQGNSAPDKSGLPSDRFSAERTGGSVSTLTIQRTQQEDSAVYLCASSPWEGGGKTQYFGPGTRLLVL.

J is TRBJ1-4 and V is TRBV20-1; D gene unclear. V shed 0 bases and J shed 5 bases, with 7 bases lying between them. Germline V gene data show CDR1 as DFQATT and CDR2 as SNEGSKA (reference sequence). This CDR3 spans 13 amino acids. This CDR3 is CSARDFLNEKLFF. Written as DNA, the CDR3 is TGCAGTGCTAGAGATTTCTTAAATGAAAAACTGTTTTTT.

The sample holds one count of this clonotype. The chain links TRBV29-1 to TRBJ1-1; tentatively, D is TRBD1 (6 bases). This CDR3 has 14 residues. In germline, CDR1 is SQVTM, CDR2 ANQGSEA. The CDR3 coding sequence is TGCAGTGCCGAGCCCGACAGGTCGAACACTGAAGCTTTCTTT. As protein: CSAEPDRSNTEAFF.

This clonotype has a count of ten or more. The J gene is TRBJ2-1, the V gene TRBV12-3 or TRBV12-4; 10 nucleotides align to TRBD1. Unmatched junction bases numbered 4, after V lost 6 bases and J lost 5 bases. The CDR3 extends over 14 amino acids. CDR3 DNA: TGTGCCAGCAGCGGGACAGGGGCCAACAATGAGCAGTTCTTC. Translated, it gives CASSGTGANNEQFF.